This is a list of T cell receptor beta chains from one sample in a study of shared T cell receptors in the human thymus. Clones were sequenced by immunoSEQ multiplex PCR, and TCRdb holds only the in-frame ones, with some missing. This sample yields hundreds of thousands of clones, of which approximately 88% are seen a single time; 0.0095% to 0.011% belongs to the top ten. The same specimen was also included in a second study, on human thymus T cells.

The sample taken for sequencing was thymocytes. The receptors were sampled from a boy in the first two years of life with a congenital heart defect. Each CDR3 is given with its conserved first and last residue. A D gene is named only where the DNA matches it firmly. Clone size is stated in some rows and not others, as once, few, many or a class when expanded.

>TRBJ2-7|-|TRBV5-6|few
TGTGCCAGCAGCCCCCTCACCGGGAGCTCCTACGAGCAGTACTTC
CASSPLTGSSYEQYF
>TRBJ2-1|-|TRBV27|-
TGTGCCAGCAGACGCCCGGGTAATGAGCAGTTCTTC
CASRRPGNEQFF
>TRBJ2-3|TRBD2|TRBV11-2|-
TGTGCCAGCAGCTTAATGATTGGACTAGCGGGGGGGACAGATACGCAGTATTTT
CASSLMIGLAGGTDTQYF
>TRBJ2-1|TRBD2|TRBV7-6|-
TGTGCCAGCAGCTCAACGGCGGGAGGGCCTGAGGACAATGAGCAGTTCTTC
CASSSTAGGPEDNEQFF
>TRBJ1-2|TRBD1|TRBV28|once
TGTGCCAGCAGTTTACCGGGGACAGGGAAGGGCTACACCTTC
CASSLPGTGKGYTF
>TRBJ2-1|TRBD2|TRBV10-1|-
TGCGCCAGCAGTGAGAAGGGCGGGAGGGCCACTGAGCAGTTCTTC
CASSEKGGRATEQFF
>TRBJ2-7|-|TRBV7-2|few
TGTGCCAGCAGCTTAGAAGGGGCCAGTGTGGCCTACGAGCAGTACTTC
CASSLEGASVAYEQYF
>TRBJ2-1|TRBD2|TRBV9|once
TGTGCCAGCAGCGTAAAGGCTTGGGCGGGAGGGCCGGGCGATGAGCAGTTCTTC
CASSVKAWAGGPGDEQFF
>TRBJ1-3|-|TRBV27|-
TGTGCCAGCAGTCCCAATCAAGGGAGCTCTGGAAACACCATATATTTT
CASSPNQGSSGNTIYF
>TRBJ1-2|-|TRBV5-5|-
TGTGCCAGCAGCCCTCGGCGGGCCTTCTATGGCTACACCTTC
CASSPRRAFYGYTF
>TRBJ2-7|-|TRBV28|once
TGTGCCAGCAGTTTCGCGAACCCAGGAGCCGGGAGCCCACTCTACGAGCAGTACTTC
CASSFANPGAGSPLYEQYF
>TRBJ2-7|TRBD2|TRBV18|-
TGTGCCAGCTCACCACCGACTAGCGGGAGGCCATACGAGCAGTACTTC
CASSPPTSGRPYEQYF
>TRBJ2-7|-|TRBV18|-
TGTGCCAGCTCACCCTCCTGGGGGCAGGTTACCTCCTACGAGCAGTACTTC
CASSPSWGQVTSYEQYF
>TRBJ2-7|-|TRBV6-5|once
TGTGCCAGCGGACAAGGAAAACCCGCTTACGAGCAGTACTTC
CASGQGKPAYEQYF
>TRBJ1-2|-|TRBV7-9|-
TGTGCCAGCAGCATCCCAGGGGTATCCAACTATGGCTACACCTTC
CASSIPGVSNYGYTF
>TRBJ2-7|TRBD1|TRBV2|-
TGTGCCAGCACCGGGGAGGCGGGACAGGCTTACGAGCAGTACTTC
CASTGEAGQAYEQYF
>TRBJ2-3|-|TRBV5-1|-
TGCGCCAGCAGCTTGGCCAAAACAGCCTCCCCCACAGATACGCAGTATTTT
CASSLAKTASPTDTQYF
>TRBJ2-7|-|TRBV5-4|-
TGTGCCAGCAGCTTGGGGGACGGTGGACAGAGACCCTCCTACGAGCAGTACTTC
CASSLGDGGQRPSYEQYF
>TRBJ2-3|TRBD2|TRBV7-6|-
TGTGCCAGCAGCCCTACCCGACTAGCGGGAGTCACAGATACGCAGTATTTT
CASSPTRLAGVTDTQYF
>TRBJ1-2|-|TRBV12-5|-
TGTGCTAGTGGTTGGTACACAGTGAACACCTATGGCTACACCTTC
CASGWYTVNTYGYTF
>TRBJ2-1|-|TRBV18|-
TGTGCCAGCTCCCCGGTATCCCCCTACAATGAGCAGTTCTTC
CASSPVSPYNEQFF
>TRBJ1-3|TRBD1|TRBV28|-
TGTGCCAGCAGTGGAGGACAGGGGAGGGGAAACACCATATATTTT
CASSGGQGRGNTIYF
>TRBJ1-2|-|TRBV19|-
TGTGCCAGTAACCCCGCCCGGGTGTCCCGCAACTATGGCTACACCTTC
CASNPARVSRNYGYTF
>TRBJ1-3|TRBD1|TRBV30|-
TGTGCCTGGGAGGGACAGGGTGGAAACACCATATATTTT
CAWEGQGGNTIYF
>TRBJ1-1|TRBD1|TRBV16|-
TGTGCCAGCAGCCAGCTAAGGACAGGGAACACTGAAGCTTTCTTT
CASSQLRTGNTEAFF
>TRBJ2-2|TRBD1|TRBV5-6|-
TGTGCCAGCAGCTTGGTCGTGAGGGGGACAGGGGCCACCGGGGAGCTGTTTTTT
CASSLVVRGTGATGELFF
>TRBJ1-2|TRBD1|TRBV28|-
TGTGCCAGCCCCCAGACAGGGAACGGCTACACCTTC
CASPQTGNGYTF
>TRBJ2-5|-|TRBV27|-
TGTGCCAGCAGTGGGGGGTGGCAAGAGACCCAGTACTTC
CASSGGWQETQYF
>TRBJ2-2|-|TRBV5-1|-
TGCGCCAGCAGCTTGGCCCTTTGGGGCCTAAACACCGGGGAGCTGTTTTTT
CASSLALWGLNTGELFF
>TRBJ2-7|TRBD1|TRBV5-4|-
TGTGCCAGCAGCTTTTCTCGACAGGGGGCGTACGAGCAGTACTTC
CASSFSRQGAYEQYF
>TRBJ1-4|TRBD1|TRBV6-4|-
TGTGCCAGCGGCCCAGGGGGCTCTTGTGAAAAACTGTTTTTT
CASGPGGSCEKLFF
>TRBJ2-7|TRBD2|TRBV27|once
TGTGCCAGCAGTTCCCTAGCGGAGCGGGCCTACGAGCAGTACTTC
CASSSLAERAYEQYF
>TRBJ2-3|TRBD2|TRBV6-5|-
TGTGCCAGCAGGAGACTAGCGGGAGGGTGGGATACGCAGTATTTT
CASRRLAGGWDTQYF
>TRBJ2-5|-|TRBV7-9|-
TGTGCCAGCAGCCAAAACAGGGACCCGATGGGGGAGACCCAGTACTTC
CASSQNRDPMGETQYF
>TRBJ2-1|-|TRBV4-3|-
TGCGCCAGCAGCCAAGATCTATCCAGGTCTTACAATGAGCAGTTCTTC
CASSQDLSRSYNEQFF
>TRBJ1-2|-|TRBV6-5|-
TGTGCCAGCAGCCCCGAGACCCAGAGGGATGGCTACACCTTC
CASSPETQRDGYTF
>TRBJ2-1|TRBD1|TRBV19|-
TGTGCCTGCGGACAGGGGAATGAGCAGTTCTTC
CACGQGNEQFF
>TRBJ2-3|TRBD2|TRBV5-4|-
TGTGCCAGCAGCTCGGGACTAGCGGGAGGGGGCACAGATACGCAGTATTTT
CASSSGLAGGGTDTQYF
>TRBJ2-7|TRBD2|TRBV7-9|-
TGTGCCAGCAGCTCCCGGTATGGGCGGGAGGGAGGGTACGAGCAGTACTTC
CASSSRYGREGGYEQYF
>TRBJ2-7|TRBD2|TRBV6-1|-
TGTGCCAGCAGTGAAAGGGGAGGGGCCGAGCAGTACTTC
CASSERGGAEQYF
>TRBJ2-7|TRBD2|TRBV10-1|-
TGCGCCAGCAGTGGGGGACTAGCGGGAGCCCCCCGGCAGTACTTC
CASSGGLAGAPRQYF
>TRBJ2-7|-|TRBV30|-
TGTGCCTGGACCATAAGGGACTCCGACGAGCAGTACTTC
CAWTIRDSDEQYF
>TRBJ2-7|TRBD2|TRBV7-2|once
TGTGCCAGCAGCCCACCCCAGCGGGAGTACGAGCAGTACTTC
CASSPPQREYEQYF
>TRBJ2-2|TRBD2|TRBV30|-
TGTGCCTGGAATTGTAGCGGGAGGGCCGGTAACACCGGGGAGCTGTTTTTT
CAWNCSGRAGNTGELFF
>TRBJ2-5|-|TRBV27|-
TGTGCCAGCAGTTTAGATGGAGGGACCCAGTACTTC
CASSLDGGTQYF
>TRBJ2-3|-|TRBV21-1|-
TGTGCCAGCAGCAAAGACAGGTGGACAGATACGCAGTATTTT
CASSKDRWTDTQYF
>TRBJ2-7|-|TRBV7-6|-
TGTGCCAGCAGCCCTGTGGGTGAGTTAGCGCCCTACGAGCAGTACTTC
CASSPVGELAPYEQYF
>TRBJ1-2|-|TRBV15|-
TGTGCCACCAGCAGAGGCTGCGGTACTAACTATGGCTACACCTTC
CATSRGCGTNYGYTF
>TRBJ2-5|TRBD2|TRBV30|-
TGTGCCTGGAGTGTAGTTGGGACTAGCGCGCAAGAGACCCAGTACTTC
CAWSVVGTSAQETQYF
>TRBJ2-7|-|TRBV14|-
TGTGCCAGCAGCCGCCCCTCAGGTCGGGAGCAGTACTTC
CASSRPSGREQYF
>TRBJ2-3|TRBD1|TRBV5-4|-
TGTGCCAGCAGCTGGAGGGGGGCAGGGGGCCCAGATACGCAGTATTTT
CASSWRGAGGPDTQYF
>TRBJ1-1|TRBD1|TRBV19|few
TGTGCCAGTAGTGTCGGGACAGGGATGAACACTGAAGCTTTCTTT
CASSVGTGMNTEAFF
>TRBJ2-2|-|TRBV9|-
TGTGCCAGCAGCGTAGCGAGGTCTCCCGGGGAGCTGTTTTTT
CASSVARSPGELFF
>TRBJ2-1|TRBD2|TRBV9|-
TGTGCCAGCGAGCGGGAGCGTGTTGCGGAGGGAAATGAGCAGTTCTTC
CASERERVAEGNEQFF
>TRBJ2-1|TRBD2|TRBV10-1|-
TGCGCCAGTGGGGGGGGCAATGAGCAGTTCTTC
CASGGGNEQFF